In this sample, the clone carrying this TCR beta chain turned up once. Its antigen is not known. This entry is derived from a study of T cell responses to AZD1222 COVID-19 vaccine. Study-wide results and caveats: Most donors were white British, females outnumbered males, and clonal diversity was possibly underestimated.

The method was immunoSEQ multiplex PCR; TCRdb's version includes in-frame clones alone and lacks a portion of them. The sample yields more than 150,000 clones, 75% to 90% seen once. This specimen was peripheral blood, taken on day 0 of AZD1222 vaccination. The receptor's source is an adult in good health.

This CDR3 is CASNPRGYEQYF. The CDR3 DNA follows: TGTGCCAGCAACCCCCGGGGTTACGAGCAGTACTTC. This rearrangement joins TRBV28 to TRBJ2-7; possible D gene TRBD2, 5 bases. Germline V gene data show CDR1 as MDHEN and CDR2 as SYDVKM. CDR3 length: 12 residues. Trimming took off 7 bases at V and 4 bases at J, with 11 bases between the two ends.